These 6 T cell receptor beta chains were all obtained from the same sample, sequenced in a study of T cell changes during pregnancy in multiple sclerosis. Here immunoSEQ multiplex PCR was the method, and the copy in TCRdb shows in-frame clones only, minus some. The sample lists 70,000 or so clones; approximately 90% were seen once. The source was CD4+ T cells from peripheral blood mononuclear cells, collected before pregnancy. These receptors all stem from a female donor with multiple sclerosis, enrolled in a pregnancy study.

The rearrangement joins TRBV27 to TRBJ2-1, with 8 bases identical to TRBD2. V gave up 6 bases and J gave up 4 bases; unmatched junction bases: 8. Germline values: CDR1 MNHEY, CDR2 SMNVEV (reference sequence). The CDR3 sequence is 15 residues long. The CDR3 DNA follows: TGTGCCAGCAGCTCAAGCGGGAGTAATTACAATGAGCAGTTCTTC. It yields the protein CASSSSGSNYNEQFF.

This clone has just one count. V is TRBV5-1 and J is TRBJ2-1, with 10 bases fitting TRBD2. The CDR3 contains 17 residues. In germline, CDR1 is SGHRS, CDR2 YFSETQ. After removal of 0 bases from V and 9 bases from J, the junction contained 12 bases not matched to a gene. The CDR3 nucleotides read TGCGCCAGCAGCTTGGCCCGGGCTAGCGGGAGTCGGAGTGAGCAGTTCTTC. Amino acids: CASSLARASGSRSEQFF.

The chain carries TRBV6-5 and TRBJ2-7; D is unresolved. The V gene's germline CDR1 is MNHEY and CDR2 SVGAGI. The CDR3 runs to 16 residues. V gave up 0 bases and J gave up 6 bases, with 18 bases separating them. As DNA, the CDR3 is TGTGCCAGCAGTTACTCGAAATTGACAAATACCCTCGAGCAGTACTTC. Residues: CASSYSKLTNTLEQYF.

The chain joins TRBV28 to TRBJ2-7, with TRBD1 as a possible D gene (5 bases). Trimming shortened V by 3 bases and J by 2 bases, and 8 bases separated the two germline ends. Germline V gene sequence: CDR1 MDHEN, CDR2 SYDVKM. The CDR3 is 13 amino acids. The CDR3 here is CASSFSGTYEQYF. CDR3 coding DNA: TGTGCCAGCAGTTTTTCAGGGACCTACGAGCAGTACTTC.

V gene TRBV5-1 combines with J gene TRBJ2-1; 11 bases fit TRBD2. Germline loops: CDR1 SGHRS, CDR2 YFSETQ. With V trimmed by 3 bases and J by 2 bases, 4 bases remained unmatched. The length of the CDR3 is 16 residues. The CDR3 here is CASSSTSGSTYNEQFF. The CDR3 DNA sequence: TGCGCCAGCAGCTCTACTAGCGGGAGCACCTACAATGAGCAGTTCTTC.

V is TRBV7-9 and J is TRBJ2-2, with a possible D match to TRBD1 (5 bases). Germline values: CDR1 SEHNR, CDR2 FQNEAQ (reference sequence). Trimming removed 5 bases at V and 0 bases at J, with 7 bases between. This CDR3 has 14 residues. The CDR3 here is CASSPDTNTGELFF. The CDR3 DNA reads TGTGCCAGCAGCCCGGACACGAACACCGGGGAGCTGTTTTTT.